These T cell receptor beta chains were read from a single sample in a study of OX40 agonist ivuxolimab in advanced cancers. Clones were sequenced by immunoSEQ multiplex PCR, and TCRdb holds only the in-frame ones, with some missing. The data show 35,000 to 45,000 clones, roughly 86% seen once. The sequencing used CD4+ or CD8+ T cells sorted from blood, collected in a trial of the OX40 agonist ivuxolimab. These receptors were collected from an adult with an advanced solid tumor such as melanoma, head and neck, liver or kidney cancer. Each CDR3 is given with its conserved first and last residue. D genes are given only for firm matches. Size values are once, few and many counts, or a class for expanded clones, and some rows have none.

j_call	clone_size	v_call	d_call	cdr3_aa	cdr3_nt
TRBJ2-5	.	TRBV5-4	.	CASSLDRAEETQYF	TGTGCCAGCAGCTTGGACAGAGCCGAAGAGACCCAGTACTTC
TRBJ1-6	.	TRBV11-1	.	CASSLDWSGDVGPPLHF	TGTGCCAGCAGCTTAGATTGGTCAGGGGATGTCGGTCCACCCCTCCACTTT
TRBJ2-3	few	TRBV5-6	.	CASSLKTDYTDTQYF	TGTGCCAGCAGCTTAAAAACCGATTACACAGATACGCAGTATTTT
TRBJ2-5	.	TRBV6-1	.	CASSEPMYQETQYF	TGTGCCAGCAGTGAACCCATGTACCAAGAGACCCAGTACTTC
TRBJ1-1	few	TRBV5-1	TRBD1	CASSLRWTGMNTEAFF	TGCGCCAGCAGCTTAAGATGGACAGGGATGAACACTGAAGCTTTCTTT
TRBJ2-5	.	TRBV9	.	CASSVGGGEETQYF	TGTGCCAGCAGCGTAGGTGGGGGAGAGGAGACCCAGTACTTC
TRBJ1-5	.	TRBV4-1	.	CASSQVVGGGNQPQHF	TGCGCCAGCAGCCAAGTCGTCGGAGGGGGAAATCAGCCCCAGCATTTT
TRBJ2-3	.	TRBV7-8	.	CASSFSTDTQYF	TGTGCCAGCAGCTTTAGCACAGATACGCAGTATTTT
TRBJ1-5	.	TRBV4-3	.	CASSQAVFGNQPQHF	TGCGCCAGCAGCCAAGCGGTTTTTGGGAATCAGCCCCAGCATTTT
TRBJ1-2	.	TRBV6-5	.	CASSYGGLYGYTF	TGTGCCAGCAGTTACGGGGGGCTCTATGGCTACACCTTC
TRBJ2-4	.	TRBV13	TRBD1	CASSLTGGLSKNIQYF	TGTGCCAGCAGCTTGACAGGGGGCTTATCCAAAAACATTCAGTACTTC
TRBJ2-3	.	TRBV27	.	CASMDGPSTDTQYF	TGTGCCAGTATGGACGGACCTAGCACAGATACGCAGTATTTT
TRBJ2-1	.	TRBV9	.	CASSLKGAGSYNEQFF	TGTGCCAGCAGCTTGAAGGGAGCGGGCTCCTACAATGAGCAGTTCTTC
TRBJ1-1	.	TRBV19	.	CASSIWGRANTEAFF	TGTGCCAGTAGTATCTGGGGACGAGCGAACACTGAAGCTTTCTTT
TRBJ1-2	once	TRBV27	.	CASSLTPEPYGYTF	TGTGCCAGCAGTTTGACACCTGAGCCTTATGGCTACACCTTC
TRBJ2-7	.	TRBV27	.	CASSLLSGEQYF	TGTGCCAGCAGTTTACTATCGGGAGAGCAGTACTTC
TRBJ1-2	.	TRBV6-5	.	CASSFGPSYGYTF	TGTGCCAGCAGTTTTGGGCCGAGCTATGGCTACACCTTC
TRBJ2-3	.	TRBV27	TRBD2	CASSPRTSGDTQYF	TGTGCCAGCAGTCCGAGGACTAGCGGAGATACGCAGTATTTT
TRBJ2-3	.	TRBV11-2	.	CASTYYSEGGTDTQYF	TGTGCCAGCACCTATTACTCCGAGGGGGGCACAGATACGCAGTATTTT
TRBJ1-6	many	TRBV7-2	.	CASSLAWDLNSPLHF	TGTGCCAGCAGCTTAGCTTGGGATCTAAATTCACCCCTCCACTTT
TRBJ2-5	few	TRBV25-1	TRBD2	CASRRRGGEETQYF	TGTGCCAGCAGGCGTCGGGGGGGGGAAGAGACCCAGTACTTC
TRBJ1-4	once	TRBV11-2	.	CASSLGGEKLFF	TGTGCCAGCAGCTTGGGGGGGGAAAAACTGTTTTTT
TRBJ1-1	.	TRBV9	.	CASSGTMAEAFF	TGTGCCAGCAGCGGGACAATGGCTGAAGCTTTCTTT
TRBJ2-2	.	TRBV5-8	.	CASSLEITGELFF	TGTGCCAGCAGCTTGGAGATCACCGGGGAGCTGTTTTTT
TRBJ2-5	.	TRBV27	.	CASSPAYGGARETQYF	TGTGCCAGCAGCCCAGCATATGGGGGGGCTCGGGAGACCCAGTACTTC
TRBJ2-4	.	TRBV25-1	TRBD2	CASSDGRGIQYF	TGTGCCAGCAGTGATGGGAGGGGCATTCAGTACTTC
TRBJ1-4	.	TRBV2	.	CASSLYRVDNEKLFF	TGTGCCAGCAGTTTATACAGGGTTGATAATGAAAAACTGTTTTTT
TRBJ1-5	few	TRBV28	.	CASSFLGSNQPQHF	TGTGCCAGCAGTTTTTTAGGGAGCAATCAGCCCCAGCATTTT
TRBJ1-2	.	TRBV4-2	.	CASSPVEGYTF	TGTGCCAGCAGCCCGGTCGAGGGCTACACCTTC
TRBJ1-5	.	TRBV6-6	.	CASSPDSYQPQHF	TGTGCCAGCAGTCCGGACAGTTATCAGCCCCAGCATTTT
TRBJ2-1	.	TRBV9	TRBD1	CASSVGGQVYNEQFF	TGTGCCAGCAGCGTAGGGGGACAGGTCTACAATGAGCAGTTCTTC
TRBJ2-7	.	TRBV10-1	.	CASSDQGAYEQYF	TGCGCCAGCAGTGACCAGGGTGCCTACGAGCAGTACTTC
TRBJ2-5	.	TRBV5-5	.	CASSSGEETQYF	TGTGCCAGCAGTTCAGGGGAAGAGACCCAGTACTTC
TRBJ1-2	.	TRBV11-2	.	CASSLAGGQILPRGYTF	TGTGCCAGCAGCTTAGCGGGCGGACAGATCCTCCCGCGTGGCTACACCTTC
TRBJ2-3	.	TRBV9	TRBD2	CASSGGTRGLTDTQYF	TGTGCCAGCAGCGGCGGGACTAGGGGACTCACAGATACGCAGTATTTT
TRBJ2-7	.	TRBV11-2	.	CASSSGLPYEQYF	TGTGCCAGCAGCTCGGGACTCCCGTACGAGCAGTACTTC
TRBJ2-1	.	TRBV9	TRBD2	CASSVGLGIYNEQFF	TGTGCCAGCAGCGTGGGACTAGGCATCTACAATGAGCAGTTCTTC
TRBJ1-6	.	TRBV9	.	CASSPFVSSYNSPLHF	TGTGCCAGCAGCCCCTTCGTCAGCTCCTATAATTCACCCCTCCACTTT
TRBJ2-2	.	TRBV11-3	.	CASSLGANTGELFF	TGTGCCAGCAGCTTAGGGGCTAACACCGGGGAGCTGTTTTTT
TRBJ2-6	.	TRBV4-3	TRBD1	CARKPRLYRGGSGANVLTF	TGCGCCAGAAAACCACGACTTTACAGGGGCGGCTCTGGGGCCAACGTCCTGACTTTC
TRBJ1-6	many	TRBV27	.	CASSLSTSGPNSPLHF	TGTGCCAGCAGTTTATCGACCTCAGGACCGAATTCACCCCTCCACTTT
TRBJ2-3	.	TRBV28	.	CASSLYNRKVTDTQYF	TGTGCCAGCAGTTTGTACAACAGAAAAGTCACAGATACGCAGTATTTT
TRBJ2-3	.	TRBV6-5	.	CASKGTDTQYF	TGTGCCAGCAAGGGCACAGATACGCAGTATTTT
TRBJ2-1	.	TRBV7-2	.	CASYTWGLNEQFF	TGTGCCAGCTATACATGGGGTCTCAATGAGCAGTTCTTC